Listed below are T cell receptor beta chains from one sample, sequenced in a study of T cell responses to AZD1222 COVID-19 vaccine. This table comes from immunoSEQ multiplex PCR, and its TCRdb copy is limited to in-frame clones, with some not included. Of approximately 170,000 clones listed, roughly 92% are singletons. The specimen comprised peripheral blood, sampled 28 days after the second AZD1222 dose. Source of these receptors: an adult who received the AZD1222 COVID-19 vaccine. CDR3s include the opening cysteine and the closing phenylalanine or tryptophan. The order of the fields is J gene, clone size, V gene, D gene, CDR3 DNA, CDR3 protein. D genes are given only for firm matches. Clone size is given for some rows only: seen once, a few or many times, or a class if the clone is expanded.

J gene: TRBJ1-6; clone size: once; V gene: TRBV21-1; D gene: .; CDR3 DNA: TGTGCCAGCAGCAAAGTAAGAAGGGTCGGCAACAGCTCCTATAATTCACCCCTCCACTTT; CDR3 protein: CASSKVRRVGNSSYNSPLHF
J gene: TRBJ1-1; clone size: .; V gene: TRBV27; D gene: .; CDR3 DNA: TGTGCCAGCAGTATACAGAGGAACACTGAAGCTTTCTTT; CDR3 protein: CASSIQRNTEAFF
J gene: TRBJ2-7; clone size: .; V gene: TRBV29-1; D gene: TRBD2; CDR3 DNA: TGCAGCTATAGGAAGGGGACTAGCTTCCACGAGCAGTACTTC; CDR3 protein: CSYRKGTSFHEQYF
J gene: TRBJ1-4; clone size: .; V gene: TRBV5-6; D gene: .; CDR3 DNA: TGTGCCAGCAGCTTGGGTCGGTATGCAACTAATGAAAAACTGTTTTTT; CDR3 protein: CASSLGRYATNEKLFF
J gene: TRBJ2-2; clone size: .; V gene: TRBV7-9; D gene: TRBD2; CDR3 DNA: TGTGCCAGCAGCTTCGGGGAGGGCGGGGAGCTGTTTTTT; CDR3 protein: CASSFGEGGELFF
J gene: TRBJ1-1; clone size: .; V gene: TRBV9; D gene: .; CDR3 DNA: TGTGCCAGCAGCGCGGGGGGATCCCCAGGTAACACTGAAGCTTTCTTT; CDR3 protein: CASSAGGSPGNTEAFF
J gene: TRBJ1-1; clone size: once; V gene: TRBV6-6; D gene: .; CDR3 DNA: TGTGCCAGCAGTCCCGGACAGCTGAACACTGAAGCTTTCTTT; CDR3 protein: CASSPGQLNTEAFF
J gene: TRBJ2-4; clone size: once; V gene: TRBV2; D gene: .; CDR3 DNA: TGTGCCACCGGCCCTAAAAACATTCAGTACTTC; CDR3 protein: CATGPKNIQYF
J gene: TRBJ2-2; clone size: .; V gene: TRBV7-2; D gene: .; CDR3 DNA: TGTGCCAGCAGCGGGCGGCACAAGAACACCGGGGAGCTGTTTTTT; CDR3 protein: CASSGRHKNTGELFF
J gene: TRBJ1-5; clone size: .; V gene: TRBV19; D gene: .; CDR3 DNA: TGTGCCAGTAGGGATAGCAATCAGCCCCAGCATTTT; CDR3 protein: CASRDSNQPQHF
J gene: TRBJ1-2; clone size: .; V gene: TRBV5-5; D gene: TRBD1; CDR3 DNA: TGTGCCAGCAGCTTCGCGGGGACAGGGCGGAGCTATGGCTACACCTTC; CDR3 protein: CASSFAGTGRSYGYTF
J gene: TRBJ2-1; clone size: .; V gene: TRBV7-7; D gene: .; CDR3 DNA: TGTGCCAGCAGCTCCGGCGGGCGCGATGAGCAGTTCTTC; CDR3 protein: CASSSGGRDEQFF
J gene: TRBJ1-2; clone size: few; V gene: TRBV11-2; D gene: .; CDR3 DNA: TGTGCCAGCAGCTTTCGAACCGGCTACACCTTC; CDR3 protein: CASSFRTGYTF
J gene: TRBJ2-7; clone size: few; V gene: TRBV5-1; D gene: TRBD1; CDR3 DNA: TGCGCCAGCCGGGACAGCTCCTACGAGCAGTACTTC; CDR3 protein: CASRDSSYEQYF
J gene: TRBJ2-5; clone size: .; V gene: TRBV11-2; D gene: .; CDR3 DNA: TGTGCCAGCAGCTCCCTAGTGAGTAAAGGGACCCAGTACTTC; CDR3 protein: CASSSLVSKGTQYF
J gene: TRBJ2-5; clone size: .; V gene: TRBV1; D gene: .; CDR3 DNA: TGCACCAGCAGTATTATGCCTAGCGGGGACCAAGAGACCCAGTACTTC; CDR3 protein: CTSSIMPSGDQETQYF
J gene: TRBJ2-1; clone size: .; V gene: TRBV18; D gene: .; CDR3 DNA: TGTGCCAGCTCACCGGGCAGGGGCGTCTACAATGAGCAGTTCTTC; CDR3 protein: CASSPGRGVYNEQFF
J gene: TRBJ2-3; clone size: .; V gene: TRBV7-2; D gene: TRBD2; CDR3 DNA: TGTGCCAGCAGCTTAAGAGGACTAGCTCAGCCAGATACGCAGTATTTT; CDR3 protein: CASSLRGLAQPDTQYF